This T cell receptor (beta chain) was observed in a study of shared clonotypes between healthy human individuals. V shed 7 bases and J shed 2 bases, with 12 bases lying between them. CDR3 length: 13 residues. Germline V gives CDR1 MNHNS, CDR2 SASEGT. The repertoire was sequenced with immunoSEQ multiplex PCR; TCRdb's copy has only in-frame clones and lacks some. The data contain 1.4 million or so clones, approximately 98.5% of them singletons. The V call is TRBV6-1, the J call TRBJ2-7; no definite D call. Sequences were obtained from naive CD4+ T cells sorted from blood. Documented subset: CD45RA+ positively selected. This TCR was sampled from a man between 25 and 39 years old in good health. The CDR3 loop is CASTPRAAYEQYF. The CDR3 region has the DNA TGTGCCAGCACACCACGAGCAGCCTACGAGCAGTACTTC.